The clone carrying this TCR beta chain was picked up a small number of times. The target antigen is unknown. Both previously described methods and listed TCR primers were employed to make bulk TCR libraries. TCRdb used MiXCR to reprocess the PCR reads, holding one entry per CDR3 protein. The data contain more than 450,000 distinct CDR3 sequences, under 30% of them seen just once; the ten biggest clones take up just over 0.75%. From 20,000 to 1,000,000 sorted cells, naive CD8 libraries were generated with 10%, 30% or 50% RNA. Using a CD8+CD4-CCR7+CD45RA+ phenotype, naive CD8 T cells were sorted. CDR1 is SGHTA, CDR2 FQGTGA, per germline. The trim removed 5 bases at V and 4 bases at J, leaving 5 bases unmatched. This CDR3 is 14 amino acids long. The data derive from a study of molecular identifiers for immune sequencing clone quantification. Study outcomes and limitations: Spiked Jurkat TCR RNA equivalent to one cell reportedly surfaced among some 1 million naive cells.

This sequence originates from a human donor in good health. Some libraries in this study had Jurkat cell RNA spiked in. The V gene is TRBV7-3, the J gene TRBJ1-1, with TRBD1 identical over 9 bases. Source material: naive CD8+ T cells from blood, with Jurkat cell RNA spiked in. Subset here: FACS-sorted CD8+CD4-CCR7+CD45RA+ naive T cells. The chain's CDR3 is CASSPGTGSTEAFF. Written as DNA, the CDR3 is TGTGCCAGCAGCCCAGGGACAGGGTCCACTGAAGCTTTCTTT.